This TCR beta chain derives from a study of blood T cell repertoires in COVID-19 (dated by TCRdb to the early 2020s). Background on the whole study: Samples from collaborators originated in the United States, Italy and Spain and spanned both the acute and convalescent phases of COVID-19. The material from the prospective study consisted of cDNA or gDNA derived from T cells, B-cell-depleted T cells, or PBMCs. Deeply sampled blood TCRbeta repertoires from subjects exposed to, actively infected with, or recovered from COVID-19 were included in the dataset. A freely available public database, intended as a resource for researchers studying the immune response to SARS-CoV-2, is where the repertoires were released. Samples were obtained from the ongoing ImmuneRACE study (first 160 participants) and from about 1,300 subjects provided by 6 global collaborators. The sample metadata nearly always contained a de-identified subject ID, COVID-19 status, age in years and sex. Where HLA class I and class II types were available, the types were taken from metadata supplied by the sample provider, not from assay-based typing. On the study overall, not on this receptor specifically: How much clinical and demographic metadata was included differed by source and by participant, and the metadata was provided uncurated.

The germline V gene supplies CDR1 SGHDN and CDR2 FVKESK. V is cut by 1 base and J by 5 bases, and the space between the germline ends is 14 bases. Taken from cysteine to phenylalanine, the CDR3 has 15 residues. Left in the record is the CDR3 DNA by itself, 45 bases read in frame from the first base. TCRbeta CDR3 regions were amplified from genomic DNA by means of the immunoSEQ Assay, a bias-controlled multiplex PCR. In the original analysis: The number of nucleated cells in each sample was estimated by amplification of reference gene primers within the assay. To quantify the absolute abundance of each unique TCRbeta CDR3 rearrangement, sequence reads were collapsed and filtered. For each sample, productive Simpson clonality was calculated as the square root of Simpson's diversity index over productive rearrangements. TCRdb holds this immuneACCESS table with in-frame rearrangements only. Some clones are missing; in checked studies, unresolved V genes explain under half, and the rest has no known cause. The V and J calls and clone size are taken from that table; D and trimming were inferred from the DNA. In all, the sample holds under 200,000 clones, and more than 75% of those were seen once. Together, the top ten hold approximately 2.2% of the sample.

This clone was observed once. Its antigen is not yet known. Qualities for individual bases were not recorded, and no much larger clone is one base off. Each collaborating institution followed its own protocols to collect whole blood in K2EDTA tubes. For TCRbeta analysis, collaborators shipped samples as frozen whole blood, isolated PBMCs, or DNA extracted from either of those sample types. The sequence derives from a young man with acute or convalescent COVID-19. Specimen: peripheral blood. The chain employs TRBV14 and TRBJ1-1; the D gene identity is not certain. Read as DNA, the sequence is TGTGCCAGCAGCCAAGCACGAGCACCGGGTACTGAAGCTTTCTTT. The encoded protein is CASSQARAPGTEAFF. Full variable domain (CDR3 extended with the reference TRBV14 and TRBJ1-1 proteins): EAGVTQFPSHSVIEKGQTVTLRCDPISGHDNLYWYRRVMGKEIKFLLHFVKESKQDESGMPNNRFLAERTGGTYSTLKVQPAELEDSGVYFCASSQARAPGTEAFFGQGTRLTVV.